This T cell receptor beta chain originates from a study of human T cells and chemical hapten exposure. Across the whole study: 2% DPC was applied to roughly 2 cm by roughly 2 cm of upper inner arm skin for sensitization.

Time point denoted: patch test 1, 2 weeks after DPC sensitization. Stated treatment: therapeutic diphenylcyclopropenone sensitization with weekly scalp DPC. Unique molecular identifiers were attached to individual cDNA molecules during library preparation. Original processing methods: Samples contained a median of 95,638 TCRs, with a range of about 23,224 to 700,000. TCRdb independently ran MiXCR on the RACE reads; one entry per CDR3 protein. TCRdb, not the original authors, processed these V and J calls. The sample includes 180,000 or so distinct CDR3 sequences, 20% to 25% of them seen just once. This clonotype was counted a few times. From germline, CDR1 is MNHNY and CDR2 SVGAGI (reference sequence). V lost 4 bases and J lost 9, with 10 bases in between. The CDR3 totals 12 residues.

The sample in question was whole blood, obtained in connection with sensitization to the hapten diphenylcyclopropenone (DPC). The receptor's source is a woman between 50 and 59 years old with alopecia areata. Some clones in this sample may be carry-over from other donors' samples. This chain joins TRBV6-6 and TRBJ2-1; the D is unclear. In nucleotides, the CDR3 is TGTGCCAGCAGTTTGGACCGTGTTGAGCAGTTCTTC. This sequence encodes CASSLDRVEQFF.